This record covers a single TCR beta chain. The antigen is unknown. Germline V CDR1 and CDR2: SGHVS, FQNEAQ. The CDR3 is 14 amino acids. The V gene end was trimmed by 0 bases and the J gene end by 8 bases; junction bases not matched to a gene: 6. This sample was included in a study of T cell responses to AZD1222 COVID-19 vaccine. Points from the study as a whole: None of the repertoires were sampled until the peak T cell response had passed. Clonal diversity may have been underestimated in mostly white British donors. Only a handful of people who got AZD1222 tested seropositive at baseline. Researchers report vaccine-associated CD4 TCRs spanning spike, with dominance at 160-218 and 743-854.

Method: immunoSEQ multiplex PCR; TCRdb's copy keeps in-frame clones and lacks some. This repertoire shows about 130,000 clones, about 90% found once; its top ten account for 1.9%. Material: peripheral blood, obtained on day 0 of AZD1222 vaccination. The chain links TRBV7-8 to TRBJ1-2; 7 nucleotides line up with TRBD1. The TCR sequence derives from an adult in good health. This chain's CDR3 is CASSLADRVRGYTF. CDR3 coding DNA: TGTGCCAGCAGCTTAGCCGACAGGGTGAGGGGCTACACCTTC.